The sequence of this TCR beta chain was determined in a study of tumor-infiltrating lymphocytes in primary liver carcinoma. Turning to the study itself: T1-T3 N0M0 was the stage of the tumors, which were roughly 4 to 11 cm across. Study results and limitations: A significantly higher top-250-clone fraction was found in tumors than in blood (p = 0.039).

Unsorted bulk tissue, about 17-34 mg of it, served as the source for co-extraction of RNA and DNA. The CDR3 contains 12 residues. The V end was cut by 6 bases, the J end by 6 bases, with 11 bases between. Synthesis of TCR beta cDNA was carried out from 450 to 650 ng total RNA with a constant-region primer. Nested multiplex PCR, run for three rounds with slightly modified ARM-PCR, yielded TCR beta libraries. The opening two PCR rounds, around 9 cycles each, paired TRBV1-TRBV30 forward primers with a C-beta reverse primer. TCRdb passed the multiplex PCR reads through MiXCR, listing each CDR3 protein once. The sample has approximately 64,000 distinct CDR3 sequences, about 65% seen once. As concerns this clonotype: What it binds is unknown. This could be a read error, since a much larger clone is one nucleotide away.

Sequenced: liver tumor tissue from sampling region 4. As for subset: tumor region T4, right-lateral pole. The chain uses TRBV12-3 or TRBV12-4 and TRBJ1-1; unclear D gene. The clonotype was recovered from a man in his forties or fifties with primary liver carcinoma and hepatitis B virus infection. The chain's CDR3 is CASRYVMAEAFF. The CDR3 DNA sequence: TGTGCCAGCAGGTATGTGATGGCTGAAGCTTTCTTT.